The 28 T cell receptor beta chains presented below share a single source sample, sequenced in a study of blood T cell repertoires in COVID-19. TCRdb's table, derived via immunoSEQ multiplex PCR, lists solely in-frame clones and lacks some. The sample includes around 100,000 clones, around 87% seen only once; the top ten take 7.4%. Material: peripheral blood. The source of these receptors is a human donor with acute or convalescent COVID-19. The donor label of this sample is uncertain.

The chain carries TRBV6-1 and TRBJ1-6; TRBD1 is a possible D gene (6 bases). From germline, CDR1 is MNHNS and CDR2 SASEGT. The CDR3 consists of 15 residues. Trimming pared 2 bases from V and 10 bases from J, leaving 15 bases between. The CDR3 DNA sequence: TGTGCCAGCAGTGAACAGGCAGGGAGGGGGTCACCCCTCCACTTT. Protein sequence: CASSEQAGRGSPLHF.

The chain joins TRBV9 to TRBJ2-5; the match to TRBD2 covers 10 bases. This CDR3 has 17 amino acids. The germline gives CDR1 SGDLS, CDR2 YYNGEE. The V segment lost 1 base and the J segment 1 base; nucleotides outside the gene matches: 7. CDR3 region: CASSVQSGGAFQETQYF. The CDR3 DNA sequence: TGTGCCAGCAGCGTACAAAGCGGGGGGGCCTTCCAAGAGACCCAGTACTTC.

The chain carries TRBV6-6 and TRBJ1-5; D is unclear. The V end lost 2 bases, the J end lost 1 base, and 3 bases lay between the germline ends. The CDR3 is made up of 13 amino acids. Germline assignment: CDR1 MNHNY and CDR2 SVGAGI (reference sequence). CDR3 in amino acids: CASSYSSNQPQHF. In DNA form, the CDR3 reads TGTGCCAGCAGTTACAGCAGCAATCAGCCCCAGCATTTT.

The CDR3 spells CASKLRDITDTQYF. For the CDR3, the DNA is TGTGCCAGCAAACTCCGGGACATCACAGATACGCAGTATTTT. The J gene is TRBJ2-3, the V gene TRBV28, with TRBD1 as a possible D gene (6 bases). Germline CDR1 reads MDHEN; CDR2 reads SYDVKM. V lost 7 bases and J 2 bases, leaving 13 bases between the germline ends. The CDR3 has 14 amino acids.

The chain employs TRBV5-1 and TRBJ2-1; TRBD2 matches at 10 bases. This CDR3 spans 16 amino acids. The germline gives CDR1 SGHRS, CDR2 YFSETQ. Trimming removed 0 bases from V and 4 bases from J; junction bases left unmatched: 4. CDR3 in DNA: TGCGCCAGCAGCTTGGCCAGCGGGGGGGATTACAATGAGCAGTTCTTC. Translated: CASSLASGGDYNEQFF.

The chain is built from TRBV6-5 and TRBJ1-1, with D possibly matching TRBD1 (6 bases). In germline, CDR1 is MNHEY, CDR2 SVGAGI. The CDR3 is 14 amino acids. Trimming removed 2 bases from V and 7 bases from J, with 14 bases in between. The CDR3 sequence is CASSYRGAMGEAFF. The DNA of the CDR3 is TGTGCCAGCAGTTACCGGGGGGCGATGGGTGAAGCTTTCTTT.

The rearrangement uses TRBV5-5 and TRBJ1-2, with D perhaps TRBD1 (6 bases). V lost 0 bases and J 4 bases, leaving 16 bases between the germline ends. CDR1 SGHKS and CDR2 YYEKEE come from the germline V gene (reference sequence). There are 16 residues in the CDR3. CDR3 loop: CASSLGAGADAYGYTF. CDR3 DNA sequence: TGTGCCAGCAGCTTGGGGGCAGGGGCCGACGCCTATGGCTACACCTTC. The whole variable domain, filled in from reference TRBV5-5 and TRBJ1-2, reads DAGVTQSPTHLIKTRGQQVTLRCSPISGHKSVSWYQQVLGQGPQFIFQYYEKEERGRGNFPDRFSARQFPNYSSELNVNALLLGDSALYLCASSLGAGADAYGYTFGSGTRLTVV.

The genes are TRBV19 and TRBJ1-1; the D is unclear. Germline CDR1 is LNHDA and CDR2 is SQIVND (reference sequence). V was shortened by 7 bases and J by 1 base, with 13 bases between the two germline ends. The length of the CDR3 is 14 residues. This CDR3 is CASTQDAGNTEAFF. CDR3 nucleotides: TGTGCCAGTACCCAAGACGCAGGGAACACTGAAGCTTTCTTT.

The chain links TRBV28 to TRBJ1-5, with D possibly being TRBD1 (5 bases). The germline V and J ends were trimmed by 6 bases and 6 bases, with 9 bases remaining between them. This CDR3 is built from 12 residues. Looked up from germline, CDR1 is MDHEN and CDR2 is SYDVKM. For the CDR3, the DNA is TGTGCCAGCAGAGGAGGGGTTCAGCCCCAGCATTTT. Its protein product is CASRGGVQPQHF.

The chain recombines TRBV6-5 with TRBJ1-2; D possibly corresponds to TRBD1 (6 bases). In germline, CDR1 is MNHEY, CDR2 SVGAGI. The CDR3 has 13 residues. Trimming took 6 bases from V and 5 from J, leaving 13 bases between them. The CDR3 reads CASRQGWFYGYTF. CDR3 coding DNA: TGTGCCAGCAGACAGGGATGGTTTTATGGCTACACCTTC.

The chain recombines TRBV9 with TRBJ2-3; the D is unclear. Trimming removed 0 bases at V and 5 bases at J, with 10 bases between. CDR3 length: 14 residues. Per the germline V gene, CDR1 is SGDLS and CDR2 is YYNGEE. Here the CDR3 reads CASSVGVSVDTQYF. DNA of the CDR3: TGTGCCAGCAGCGTAGGAGTAAGCGTAGATACGCAGTATTTT.

The chain employs TRBV11-1 and TRBJ2-2; unclear D gene. Trimming stripped 1 base from V and 7 bases from J, with 4 bases between. This CDR3 has 12 amino acids. Germline values: CDR1 SGHAT, CDR2 FQDESV (reference sequence). The CDR3 is CASSLGIGELFF. CDR3 sequence (DNA): TGTGCCAGCAGCTTAGGTATCGGGGAGCTGTTTTTT.

V gene TRBV7-9 combines with J gene TRBJ1-1; D unclear. Trimming pared 0 bases from V and 7 bases from J, leaving 6 bases between. Germline CDR1 is SEHNR and CDR2 is FQNEAQ (reference sequence). The CDR3 length is 12 residues. The CDR3 region has the DNA TGTGCCAGCAGCTTAGCCCAGGTTGAAGCTTTCTTT. This codes for CASSLAQVEAFF.

A single count supports this clone. This chain links TRBV4-2 with TRBJ1-4, with TRBD1 as a possible D gene (5 bases). The germline V gene encodes CDR1 LGHNA and CDR2 YNFKEQ. Trimming shortened V by 4 bases and J by 7 bases, and 19 bases separated the two germline ends. The CDR3 contains 16 residues. The CDR3 DNA is TGTGCCAGCAGCCCTTTCTTCCAGGGTATCGGTGAAAAACTGTTTTTT. Translation gives CASSPFFQGIGEKLFF.

This clone was detected once. The genes are TRBV28 and TRBJ1-2; TRBD1 aligns across 9 bases. CDR1 is MDHEN and CDR2 is SYDVKM in the germline V gene. The CDR3 is made up of 15 amino acids. V shed 5 bases and J 4 bases; nucleotides not matched to a gene: 8. The CDR3 region is CASSLNRGLSYGYTF. The CDR3 coding sequence is TGTGCCAGCAGTCTAAACAGGGGGCTAAGCTATGGCTACACCTTC.

The chain uses TRBV5-6 and TRBJ1-2; 8 bases match TRBD1. After removal of 3 bases from V and 3 bases from J, the junction contained 1 base not matched to a gene. The CDR3 extends over 13 amino acids. From germline, CDR1 is SGHDT and CDR2 YYEEEE. The CDR3 bases are TGTGCCAGCAGCTCGGACAGGGACTATGGCTACACCTTC. The encoded protein is CASSSDRDYGYTF.

The genes are TRBV6-2 or TRBV6-3 and TRBJ1-5; D gene unclear. The germline V gene has CDR1 MNHEY and CDR2 SVGEGT. The CDR3 contains 15 residues. Trimming stripped 6 bases from V and 5 bases from J, with 17 bases between. The CDR3, as DNA: TGTGCCAGCAGCCACCGACTCACCACCTATCAGCCCCAGCATTTT. Translated: CASSHRLTTYQPQHF.

The chain has TRBV19 and TRBJ1-2; D is possibly TRBD1 (5 bases). Germline CDR1 reads LNHDA; CDR2 reads SQIVND (reference sequence). The CDR3 totals 15 residues. V lost 6 bases and J lost 6, with 20 bases in between. The CDR3 sequence: CASRPRGKWGDGYTF. The CDR3 DNA is TGTGCCAGTAGGCCGAGAGGGAAATGGGGGGATGGCTACACCTTC.

The chain joins TRBV5-1 to TRBJ2-3; D is possibly TRBD1 (6 bases). CDR1 and CDR2 from the germline V gene are SGHRS and YFSETQ. The CDR3 consists of 16 residues. Trimming shortened V by 1 base and J by 2 bases, and 14 bases separated the two germline ends. The CDR3 region has the DNA TGCGCCAGCAGCTTGACGGGATCAGGGGTCACAGATACGCAGTATTTT. It translates to CASSLTGSGVTDTQYF.

The V and J genes are TRBV19 and TRBJ2-7; 10 bases line up with TRBD2. The ends lost 4 bases at V and 4 bases at J; junction bases unmatched: 7. The germline CDR1 and CDR2 sequences are LNHDA and SQIVND (reference sequence). This CDR3 has 15 residues. The CDR3 nucleotides are TGTGCCAGTAGTAACGTACTAGCGGGGTCGTACGAGCAGTACTTC. Residues: CASSNVLAGSYEQYF.

The chain links TRBV7-9 to TRBJ1-1; unclear D gene. The V end lost 4 bases, the J end lost 0 bases, and 21 bases lay between the germline ends. CDR1 and CDR2 (germline): SEHNR, FQNEAQ (reference sequence). The CDR3 length is 18 residues. This CDR3 is CASSSRTYLGRMNTEAFF. CDR3 in DNA: TGTGCCAGCAGCTCCCGTACTTATCTGGGCCGGATGAACACTGAAGCTTTCTTT.

This clone was counted a single time. The gene calls are TRBV11-2 and TRBJ1-2, with D tentatively TRBD1 (5 bases). This CDR3 region has 16 residues. Germline lookup yields CDR1 SGHAT and CDR2 FQNNGV. The V gene lost 1 base and the J gene lost 0 bases, with 12 bases spanning the gap. The CDR3 DNA sequence: TGTGCCAGCAGCTTAGGATCAGGGCGAGCTAACTATGGCTACACCTTC. Its protein is CASSLGSGRANYGYTF.

The chain carries TRBV30 and TRBJ2-7, with D unclear. V was clipped by 3 bases and J by 6 bases, with 12 bases between them. The CDR3 has 12 amino acids. The germline V gene encodes CDR1 GTSNPN and CDR2 SVGIG (reference sequence). The CDR3 DNA reads as TGTGCCTGGAGCTCGCTAGTCTTCGAGCAGTACTTC. Residues: CAWSSLVFEQYF.

The chain combines TRBV9 with TRBJ1-4, with 7 bases fitting TRBD1. There are 16 residues in the CDR3. Trimming cost V 0 bases and J 7 bases; bases outside gene matches: 9. Germline CDR1 is SGDLS and CDR2 is YYNGEE. CDR3 in amino acids: CASSVGGGGAGEKLFF. The CDR3 bases are TGTGCCAGCAGCGTAGGTGGAGGGGGCGCGGGTGAAAAACTGTTTTTT.

The chain combines TRBV7-8 with TRBJ2-7, with D maybe TRBD1 (5 bases). The CDR3 is 12 amino acids. Trimming shortened V by 6 bases and J by 3 bases, and 9 bases separated the two germline ends. Germline lookup yields CDR1 SGHVS and CDR2 FQNEAQ. In DNA, the CDR3 is TGTGCCAGCAGTCCACAGGTCTACGAGCAGTACTTC. Its translation is CASSPQVYEQYF.

The table lists this clone with a few counts. The rearrangement uses TRBV5-1 and TRBJ1-2, with D possibly matching TRBD1 (6 bases). This CDR3 comprises 14 residues. The V gene lost 3 bases and the J gene lost 13 bases, with 22 bases spanning the gap. Germline V gives CDR1 SGHRS, CDR2 YFSETQ. The CDR3 DNA follows: TGCGCCAGCAGCTCGGGCCAGGGGTTTTCGTCGAGCACCTTC. Translation gives CASSSGQGFSSSTF.

The chain couples TRBV6-5 to TRBJ2-1, with 8 bases identical to TRBD2. Trimming took 7 bases from V and 8 from J; bases not matched to a gene: 4. The V gene's germline CDR1 is MNHEY and CDR2 SVGAGI. This CDR3 is built from 12 residues. CDR3: CASTPSGYEQFF. CDR3 nucleotide sequence: TGTGCCAGCACTCCTAGCGGGTATGAGCAGTTCTTC.

This rearrangement joins TRBV4-3 to TRBJ1-1; TRBD1 matches at 7 bases. CDR3 length equals 15 residues. The V gene's germline CDR1 is LGHNA and CDR2 YSLEER. Trimming cost V 2 bases and J 6 bases; bases outside gene matches: 9. CDR3 region: CASSQSSQGVAEAFF. The CDR3 nucleotides are TGCGCCAGCAGCCAAAGTTCTCAGGGGGTCGCTGAAGCTTTCTTT.